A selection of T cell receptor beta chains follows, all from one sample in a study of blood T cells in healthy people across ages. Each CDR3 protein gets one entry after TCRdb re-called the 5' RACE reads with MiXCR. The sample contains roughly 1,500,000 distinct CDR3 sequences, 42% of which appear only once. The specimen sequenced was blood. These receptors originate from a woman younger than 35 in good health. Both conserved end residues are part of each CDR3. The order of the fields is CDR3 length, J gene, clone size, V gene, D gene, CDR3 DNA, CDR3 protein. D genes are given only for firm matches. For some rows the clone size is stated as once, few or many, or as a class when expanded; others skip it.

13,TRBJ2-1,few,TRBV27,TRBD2,TGTGCCAGCAGTCCCCAGAGGGCTAGCGGCTGGTTCTTC,CASSPQRASGWFF
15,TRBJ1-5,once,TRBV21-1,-,TGTGCCAGCAGCAAAGCAGACAGGGAAAATCAGCCCCAGCATTTT,CASSKADRENQPQHF
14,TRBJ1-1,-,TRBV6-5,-,TGTGCCAGCCGTCCTCGGTATAGGGACACTGAAGCTTTCTTT,CASRPRYRDTEAFF
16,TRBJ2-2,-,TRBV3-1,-,TGTGCCAACAGCCAAGAAGTCCTTTCTTACACCGGGGAGCTGTTTTTT,CANSQEVLSYTGELFF
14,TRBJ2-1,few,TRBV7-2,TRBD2,TGTGCCAGCAGCCCACTGGGAGGGAGGTATGAGCAGTTCTTC,CASSPLGGRYEQFF
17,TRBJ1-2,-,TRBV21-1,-,TGTGCCAGCAGAAGACATCCCCAGAGGAGAATTCTCTATGGCTACACCTTC,CASRRHPQRRILYGYTF
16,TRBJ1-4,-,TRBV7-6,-,TGTGCCAGCAGCGAGCAGGGGATGGCCACTAATGAAAAACTGTTTTTT,CASSEQGMATNEKLFF
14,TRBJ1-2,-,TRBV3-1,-,TGTGCCAGCAGCCAAGCACAGGGATATGATGGCTACACCTTC,CASSQAQGYDGYTF
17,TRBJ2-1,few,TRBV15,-,TGTGCCACCAGCAGAGTGGGGGGGCCATCCTCCTACAATGAGCAGTTCTTC,CATSRVGGPSSYNEQFF
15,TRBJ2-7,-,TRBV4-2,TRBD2,TGTGCCAGCAGCCAAGATCGGAGCGGGAGGGAAGAGCAGTACTTC,CASSQDRSGREEQYF
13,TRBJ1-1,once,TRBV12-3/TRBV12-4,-,TGTGCCAGCAGCGGCTATGTGGCCACTGAAGCTTTCTTT,CASSGYVATEAFF
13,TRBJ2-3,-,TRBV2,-,TGTGCCAGCAGTACAAACCAGGGGGATACGCAGTATTTT,CASSTNQGDTQYF
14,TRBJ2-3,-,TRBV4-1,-,TGCGCCAGCAGCCAAGAAGGGGTCTCAGATACGCAGTATTTT,CASSQEGVSDTQYF
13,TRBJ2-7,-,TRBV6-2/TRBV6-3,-,TGTGCCAGCAGCGTGGGTCGAGTTGGCGAGCAGTACTTC,CASSVGRVGEQYF
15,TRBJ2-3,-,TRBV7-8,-,TGTGCCAGCAGCCCCTGGACTGGATCCGCGGATACGCAGTATTTT,CASSPWTGSADTQYF
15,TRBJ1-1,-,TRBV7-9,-,TGTGCCAGCAGCCATAGACAGAAAGGTTGGACTGAAGCTTTCTTT,CASSHRQKGWTEAFF
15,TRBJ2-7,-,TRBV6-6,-,TGTGCCAGCAGTTACGAGCCCAGAATACCCTACGAGCAGTACTTC,CASSYEPRIPYEQYF
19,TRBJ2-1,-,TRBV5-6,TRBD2,TGTGCCAGCAGCTCCTGGACTAGCGGGGGCGTCAGCTCCTACAATGAGCAGTTCTTC,CASSSWTSGGVSSYNEQFF
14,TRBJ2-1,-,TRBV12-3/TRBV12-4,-,TGTGCCAGCAGTTTAAGCTTCAGGGGGGGTGAGCAGTTCTTC,CASSLSFRGGEQFF
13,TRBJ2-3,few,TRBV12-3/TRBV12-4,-,TGTGCCAGCTGCCAGACAGGCACAGATACGCAGTATTTT,CASCQTGTDTQYF
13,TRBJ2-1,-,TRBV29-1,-,TGCAGCGGTGAGGGTAGCTCCCACAATGAGCAGTTCTTC,CSGEGSSHNEQFF
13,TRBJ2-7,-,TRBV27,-,TGTGCCAGCGCCCTGACCGGACCCTACGAGCAGTACTTC,CASALTGPYEQYF
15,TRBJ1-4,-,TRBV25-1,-,TGTGCCAGCAGTGAATTAGGGCCCTCTAATGAAAAACTGTTTTTT,CASSELGPSNEKLFF
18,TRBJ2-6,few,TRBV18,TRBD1,TGTGCCAGCTCACCTATGACAGGGGGCGGTTCTGGGGCCAACGTCCTGACTTTC,CASSPMTGGGSGANVLTF
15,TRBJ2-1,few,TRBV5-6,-,TGTGCCAGCAGCCCGAGGTCAGGTCCCCTCAATGAGCAGTTCTTC,CASSPRSGPLNEQFF